This section outlines one T cell receptor beta chain sequence together with its context. This CDR3 region has 16 residues. CDR1 and CDR2 from the germline V gene are GTSNPN and SVGIG (reference sequence). The J segment lost 7 bases and the V segment lost 3 bases, leaving 12 bases of the junction unmatched. This record comes from a study of blood T cell repertoires in COVID-19. Authors' methods: Reference gene primers were amplified, and this amplification served to estimate nucleated cell counts. Some clones are missing from TCRdb's copy, which holds only in-frame ones; the method was immunoSEQ multiplex PCR. V and J calls plus clone size are reproduced from that table; the DNA served to infer D and trimming. The sample gives around 60,000 clones, approximately 91% of which show up once; about 3.4% is in the top ten.

Sequencing was carried out using peripheral blood. This receptor was obtained from a man between 45 and 60 years old with active COVID-19. V and J are TRBV30 and TRBJ2-1, with 10 nucleotides matching TRBD1. The CDR3: CAWRKRDRGLKNEQFF. Here the CDR3 DNA reads TGTGCCTGGAGGAAACGGGACAGGGGCCTGAAGAATGAGCAGTTCTTC.